This T cell receptor beta chain stems from a study of Ad26.COV2.S vaccination and SARS-CoV-2 variants. This clone has a single count. Documented treatment: roughly 18 received Ad26.COV2.S at low or high dose, single or two shots; five or six received placebo; per-sample allocation not given. Sampling took place 63 days after the first vaccine or placebo injection. Profiling relied on immunoSEQ multiplex PCR, and the TCRdb table lists in-frame clones only, not all of them. The data contain more than 350,000 clones, around 90% of them seen just once; the ten biggest clones take up approximately 12%. V gave up 0 bases and J gave up 1 base; unmatched junction bases: 6. In germline, CDR1 is LGHDT, CDR2 YNNKEL (reference sequence). This CDR3 is built from 17 residues.

The rearrangement uses TRBV3-1 (or the pseudogene TRBV3-2) and TRBJ2-1; TRBD2 matches at 7 bases. This receptor was identified in a person aged 18-65 years who received the Ad26.COV2.S COVID-19 vaccine or a placebo. The sample was peripheral blood, taken in a trial of Ad26.COV2.S vaccine versus placebo. CDR3 region: CASSQDLGRESYNEQFF. The CDR3 DNA is TGTGCCAGCAGCCAAGATTTAGGGAGGGAGTCCTACAATGAGCAGTTCTTC.